This T cell receptor (beta chain) was sequenced for a study of blood T cell repertoires in COVID-19. On the study more broadly: Both acute and convalescent COVID-19 samples were obtained from the United States, Italy and Spain. PBMCs, B-cell-depleted T cells, or T cells were the source of the cDNA or gDNA that made up the material.

The V gene's germline CDR1 is SQVTM and CDR2 ANQGSEA. This CDR3 contains 14 residues. The V gene lost 6 bases and the J gene lost 0 bases, with 14 bases spanning the gap. Authors' methods: Counts of nucleated cells, estimated from reference gene primer amplification, were obtained. Sequenced by immunoSEQ multiplex PCR; TCRdb stores in-frame clones only, minus some. That table is the source of V, J and clone size, and D and trimming were worked out from the DNA. This sample has about 200,000 clones, with just over 85% found just once. The V and J genes are TRBV29-1 and TRBJ1-1, with D hard to call. The origin of this receptor is a man aged 25 to 45 who had recovered from COVID-19. Specimen: peripheral blood. DNA of the CDR3: TGCAGCGTAACCCTCGACATTCTGAACACTGAAGCTTTCTTT. As protein: CSVTLDILNTEAFF.